Listed here are 7 T cell receptor beta chains from one sample, sequenced in a study of T cells in Graves' hyperthyroidism and ophthalmopathy. The investigators amplified TCR beta CDR3 regions from RNA transcripts. A set of HTBI primers served as the primers for a first-round RT-PCR of the TCR CDR3. TCRdb itself ran the multiplex PCR reads through MiXCR, one entry per CDR3 protein. This sample yields 370,000 or so distinct CDR3 sequences, of which 13% are seen a single time; 20% to 25% belongs to the top ten. Sequences were obtained from blood. All receptors come from a man aged 25-40 years with Graves' hyperthyroidism that later progressed to Graves' ophthalmopathy.

This clonotype was counted many times. The CDR3: CSARALTGTDTQYF. The CDR3 nucleotides read TGCAGTGCTAGAGCTCTGACAGGGACAGATACGCAGTATTTT. The V gene is TRBV20-1, the J gene TRBJ2-3; 7 bases agree with TRBD1. Germline V lookup: CDR1 DFQATT, CDR2 SNEGSKA (reference sequence). Trimming removed 1 base from V and 3 bases from J; junction bases left unmatched: 4. This CDR3 has 14 amino acids.

This clonotype was recorded many times. This chain joins TRBV24-1 and TRBJ2-7; 11 bases line up with TRBD1. The J segment lost 1 base and the V segment lost 4 bases, leaving 5 bases of the junction unmatched. The CDR3 is 16 residues long. Germline V gives CDR1 KGHDR, CDR2 SFDVKD. As DNA, the CDR3 is TGTGCCACCAGTGAATCCGGGACAGGGGGTTCCTACGAGCAGTACTTC. Its protein is CATSESGTGGSYEQYF.

This clonotype was seen ten or more times. The chain recombines TRBV6-1 with TRBJ2-7; 8 positions agree with TRBD2. Unmatched junction bases numbered 13, after V lost 6 bases and J lost 6 bases. The CDR3 sequence is 15 residues long. Looked up from germline, CDR1 is MNHNS and CDR2 is SASEGT. In DNA, the CDR3 is TGTGCCAGCAGCTTCGGAGCCCGGACTAGCTCCGAGCAGTACTTC. Its protein product is CASSFGARTSSEQYF.

The chain employs TRBV30 and TRBJ2-7; no clear D gene. This CDR3 is built from 12 residues. Germline-derived CDR1 and CDR2 are GTSNPN and SVGIG (reference sequence). Trimming cost V 3 bases and J 1 base, with 7 bases left between them. Written as DNA, the CDR3 is TGTGCCTGGAGCGATAGGTCCTACGAGCAGTACTTC. This sequence encodes CAWSDRSYEQYF. Variable domain in full (rest from reference TRBV30 and TRBJ2-7): SQTIHQWPATLVQPVGSPLSLECTVEGTSNPNLYWYRQAAGRGLQLLFYSVGIGQISSEVPQNLSASRPQDRQFILSSKKLLLSDSGFYLCAWSDRSYEQYFGPGTRLTVT.

The table lists this clonotype with a few counts. A junction end diverges from the germline sequence, so it may reflect a read error. The chain links TRBV28 to TRBJ2-4; tentative D call: TRBD2 (7 bases). The germline gives CDR1 MDHEN, CDR2 SYDVKM. This CDR3 has 16 amino acids. The CDR3 region is CASSSNASGGKNIQHF. The CDR3 DNA follows: TGTGCCAGCAGTTCCAACGCATCGGGGGGCAAAAACATTCAGCACTTC.

This clonotype was seen more than once but under ten times. The chain recombines TRBV4-1 with TRBJ1-5, with D maybe TRBD1 (5 bases). The CDR3 length is 13 residues. V lost 5 bases to trimming and J lost 9 bases, with 14 bases between them. Germline assignment: CDR1 MGHRA and CDR2 YSYEKL. The CDR3 DNA sequence: TGCGCCAGCAGCACCCCCGTGGGGGGGCCCCAGCATTTT. It translates to CASSTPVGGPQHF.

This chain uses TRBV20-1 with TRBJ1-2; D remains ambiguous. CDR1 DFQATT and CDR2 SNEGSKA come from the germline V gene (reference sequence). This CDR3 region has 13 residues. V was trimmed by 3 bases and J by 5 bases, leaving 13 bases between them. CDR3 loop: CSASSEWSYGYTF. CDR3 DNA sequence: TGCAGTGCTAGTTCAGAGTGGTCTTATGGCTACACCTTC.